This paragraph reports one TCR beta chain. What it recognizes is unknown. This sequence may be a read error, since a much larger clone differs from it by one base. The sample comes from a study of T-cell reconstitution after alpha-beta-depleted transplantation in children. CDR1 is KGHSH, CDR2 LQKENI, per germline. V lost 3 bases to trimming and J lost 1 base, with 12 bases between them. This CDR3 contains 15 residues. Study-wide points: T-cell numbers and diversity one year post-transplant derived largely from freshly generated T cells.

Library preparation (for TCRbeta) was performed with unique molecular identifiers. Via MiXCR, TCRdb re-called the PCR reads, giving one row per CDR3 protein. The sample has 44,000 or so distinct CDR3 sequences, approximately 9.2% seen once; the top ten hold 25% to 30%. The TCR originated in a male patient between 2 and 15 years old who had a stem cell transplant for chronic granulomatous disease, so the T cells may come from the graft donor. The rearrangement joins TRBV18 to TRBJ2-5; D remains unclear. This material consisted of PBMCs, mostly from graft donor cells, taken 60 days after TCRalphabeta/CD19-depleted stem cell transplant. The CDR3 protein is CASSPLPKAQETQYF. The DNA of the CDR3 is TGTGCCAGCTCACCCCTACCGAAGGCCCAAGAGACCCAGTACTTC.